This T cell receptor beta chain was recovered during a study of graft-versus-host responses after intestinal transplantation. Study findings and constraints: GvH clones surfaced in recipient marrow, some emerging earlier in ileum or blood.

This CDR3 contains 13 residues. Trimming removed 5 bases from V and 4 bases from J, with 11 bases in between. Germline V gene lookup returns CDR1 LNHDA and CDR2 SQIVND (reference sequence). Using immunoSEQ multiplex PCR, the repertoire was profiled, and TCRdb retains in-frame clones only, with some absent. This table holds about 40,000 clones, roughly 95% found once. As regards this clone: Its specificity is not known.

Here the sequenced sample was unstimulated CD8+ T cells sorted from spleen or lymph node cells, taken before transplant. The TCR comes from a human donor who was the organ donor for an intestinal transplant. The chain combines TRBV19 with TRBJ1-2; D ambiguous. CDR3 loop: CASSLTIPYGYTF. The CDR3 DNA is TGTGCCAGTAGTTTAACCATACCCTATGGCTACACCTTC.